There are a few counts of the clone carrying this T cell receptor beta chain. Its antigen is not known. This entry is derived from a study of CD8 T cells in ankylosing spondylitis. The study, taken as a whole, reports: Made up of about eight highly homologous variants, a TCR beta motif appeared characteristic of ankylosing spondylitis blood. Earlier authors reported some of these motif variants in reactive arthritis synovial fluid and blood.

The length of the CDR3 is 15 residues. V lost 4 bases and J lost 2; bases outside the gene matches: 8. Germline V CDR1 and CDR2: SGHRS, YFSETQ. TCRdb reanalysed the 5' RACE reads using MiXCR and keeps one entry per CDR3 protein. Of under 250,000 distinct CDR3 sequences in the sample, 8% to 9% were seen once. This receptor was obtained from a female donor with ankylosing spondylitis or in good health (not recorded which). Sequenced input: blood, either unsorted or a sorted T cell fraction (not recorded which). The chain joins TRBV5-1 to TRBJ1-2, with 7 bases aligning to TRBD1. CDR3 coding DNA: TGCGCCAGCAGCCATTACGGGACAGACAACTATGGCTACACCTTC. Translating gives CASSHYGTDNYGYTF.